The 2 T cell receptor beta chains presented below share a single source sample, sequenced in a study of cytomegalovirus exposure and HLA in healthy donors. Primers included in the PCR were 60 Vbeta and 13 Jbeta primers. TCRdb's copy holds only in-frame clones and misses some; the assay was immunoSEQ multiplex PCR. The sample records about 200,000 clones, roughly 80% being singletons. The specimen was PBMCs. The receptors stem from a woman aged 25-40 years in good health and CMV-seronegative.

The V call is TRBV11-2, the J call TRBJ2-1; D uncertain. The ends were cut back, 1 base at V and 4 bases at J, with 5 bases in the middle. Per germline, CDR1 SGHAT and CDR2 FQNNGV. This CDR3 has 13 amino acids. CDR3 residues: CASSLAGYNEQFF. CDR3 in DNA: TGTGCCAGCAGCTTAGCGGGTTACAATGAGCAGTTCTTC.

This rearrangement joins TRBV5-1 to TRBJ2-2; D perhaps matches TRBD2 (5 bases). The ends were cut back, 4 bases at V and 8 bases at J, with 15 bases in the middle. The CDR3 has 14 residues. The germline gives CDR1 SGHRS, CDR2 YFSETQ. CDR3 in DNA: TGCGCCAGCAGCCCCCGGACTCAAGGGGGGGAGCTGTTTTTT. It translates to CASSPRTQGGELFF. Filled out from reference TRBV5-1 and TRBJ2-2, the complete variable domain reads KAGVTQTPRYLIKTRGQQVTLSCSPISGHRSVSWYQQTPGQGLQFLFEYFSETQRNKGNFPGRFSGRQFSNSRSEMNVSTLELGDSALYLCASSPRTQGGELFFGEGSRLTVL.